The T cell receptor (beta chain) under discussion was sequenced for a study of T cells in Graves' hyperthyroidism and ophthalmopathy. Calling Graves' hyperthyroidism stable meant ophthalmopathy did not progress within 18 months. Patients aged 18 to 65 with hyperthyroidism were newly diagnosed, with duration under 2 months. It was uncontrolled infection, other autoimmune disease, pregnancy or lactation that excluded patients. Study findings and constraints: Stable hyperthyroidism was separated from ophthalmopathy by a model based on 13 V-J features.

CDR1 and CDR2 (germline): SGHDT, YYEEEE. V lost 1 base and J lost 2; bases outside the gene matches: 9. This CDR3 contains 17 residues. This clonotype was observed a few times. The antigen is unknown. Template material for amplifying TCR beta CDR3 regions consisted of RNA transcripts. First-round RT-PCR targeting the TCR CDR3 was performed with the HTBI primer set. MiXCR, applied by TCRdb to the multiplex PCR reads, yields one record per CDR3 protein. This repertoire shows about 550,000 distinct CDR3 sequences, less than 25% found once; its top ten account for less than 30%. The source material was blood. This TCR was sampled from a man aged 18 to 35 with Graves' hyperthyroidism. This chain links TRBV5-6 with TRBJ2-4; 7 bases line up with TRBD2. CDR3 sequence (DNA): TGTGCCAGCAGCTTGTATATCACTAGCGAGACCAAAAACATTCAGTACTTC. Protein: CASSLYITSETKNIQYF.